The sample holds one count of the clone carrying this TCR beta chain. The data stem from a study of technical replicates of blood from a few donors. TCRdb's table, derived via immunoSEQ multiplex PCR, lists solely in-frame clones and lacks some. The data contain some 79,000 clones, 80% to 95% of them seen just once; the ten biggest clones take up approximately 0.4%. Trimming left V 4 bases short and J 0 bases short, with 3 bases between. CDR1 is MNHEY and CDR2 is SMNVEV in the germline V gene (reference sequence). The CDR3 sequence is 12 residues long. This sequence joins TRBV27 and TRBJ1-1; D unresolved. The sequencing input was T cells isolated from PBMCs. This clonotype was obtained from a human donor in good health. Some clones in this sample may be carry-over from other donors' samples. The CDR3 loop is CASSSMNTEAFF. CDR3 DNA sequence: TGTGCCAGCAGTTCAATGAACACTGAAGCTTTCTTT.